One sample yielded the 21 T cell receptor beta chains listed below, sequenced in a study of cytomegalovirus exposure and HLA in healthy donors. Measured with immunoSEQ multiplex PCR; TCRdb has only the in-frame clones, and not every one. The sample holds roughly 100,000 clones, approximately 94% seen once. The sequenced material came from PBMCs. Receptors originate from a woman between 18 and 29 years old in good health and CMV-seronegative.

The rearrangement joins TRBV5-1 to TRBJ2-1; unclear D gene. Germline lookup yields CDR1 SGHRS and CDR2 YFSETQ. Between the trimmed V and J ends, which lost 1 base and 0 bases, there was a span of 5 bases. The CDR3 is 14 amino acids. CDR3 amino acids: CASSLTSSYNEQFF. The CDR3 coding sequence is TGCGCCAGCAGCTTGACGAGCTCCTACAATGAGCAGTTCTTC.

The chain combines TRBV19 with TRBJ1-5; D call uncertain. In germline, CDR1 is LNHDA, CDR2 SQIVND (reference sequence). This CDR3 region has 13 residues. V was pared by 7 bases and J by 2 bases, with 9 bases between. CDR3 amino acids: CASTLFGNQPQHF. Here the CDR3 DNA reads TGTGCCAGTACTCTTTTCGGCAATCAGCCCCAGCATTTT.

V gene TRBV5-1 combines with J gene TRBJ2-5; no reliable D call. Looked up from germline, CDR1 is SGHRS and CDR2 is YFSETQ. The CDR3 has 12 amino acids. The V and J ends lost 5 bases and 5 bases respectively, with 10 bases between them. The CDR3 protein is CASRIAGETQYF. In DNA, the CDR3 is TGCGCCAGCAGAATAGCCGGGGAGACCCAGTACTTC.

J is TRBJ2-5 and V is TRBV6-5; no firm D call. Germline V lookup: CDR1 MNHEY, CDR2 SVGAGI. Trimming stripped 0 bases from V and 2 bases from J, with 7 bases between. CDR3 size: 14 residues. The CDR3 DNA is TGTGCCAGCAGTTACTCGGTCGGGCAAGAGACCCAGTACTTC. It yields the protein CASSYSVGQETQYF.

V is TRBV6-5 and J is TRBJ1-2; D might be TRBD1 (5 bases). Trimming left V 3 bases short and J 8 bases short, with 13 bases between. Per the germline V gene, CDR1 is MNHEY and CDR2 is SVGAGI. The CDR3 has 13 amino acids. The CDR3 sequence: CASSYNGAGGYTF. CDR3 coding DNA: TGTGCCAGCAGTTATAATGGGGCCGGAGGCTACACCTTC.

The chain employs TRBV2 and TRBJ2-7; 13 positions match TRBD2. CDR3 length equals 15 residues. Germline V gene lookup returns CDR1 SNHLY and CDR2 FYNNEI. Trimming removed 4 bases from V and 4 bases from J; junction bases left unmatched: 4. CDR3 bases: TGTGCCAGCAGTGGGACTAGCGGGAGTCTGTACGAGCAGTACTTC. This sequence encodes CASSGTSGSLYEQYF.

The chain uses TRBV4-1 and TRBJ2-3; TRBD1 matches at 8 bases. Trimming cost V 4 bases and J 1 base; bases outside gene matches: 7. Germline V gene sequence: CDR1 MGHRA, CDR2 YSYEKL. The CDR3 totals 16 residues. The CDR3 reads CASSPGATGGTDTQYF. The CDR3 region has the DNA TGCGCCAGCAGCCCGGGGGCGACAGGGGGCACAGATACGCAGTATTTT.

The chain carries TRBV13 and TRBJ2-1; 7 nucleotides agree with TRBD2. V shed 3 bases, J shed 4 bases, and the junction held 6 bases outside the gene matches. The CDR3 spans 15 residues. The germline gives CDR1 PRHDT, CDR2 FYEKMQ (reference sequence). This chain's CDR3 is CASSLWGTTYNEQFF. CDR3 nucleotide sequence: TGTGCCAGCAGCTTGTGGGGGACTACTTACAATGAGCAGTTCTTC.

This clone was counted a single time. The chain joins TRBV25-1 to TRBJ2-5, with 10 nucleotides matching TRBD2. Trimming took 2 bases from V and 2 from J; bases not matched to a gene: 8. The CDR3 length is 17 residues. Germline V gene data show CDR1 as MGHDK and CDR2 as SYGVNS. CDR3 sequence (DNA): TGTGCCAGCAGTGAAAAACCTAGCGGGGGCCCGCAAGAGACCCAGTACTTC. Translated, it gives CASSEKPSGGPQETQYF.

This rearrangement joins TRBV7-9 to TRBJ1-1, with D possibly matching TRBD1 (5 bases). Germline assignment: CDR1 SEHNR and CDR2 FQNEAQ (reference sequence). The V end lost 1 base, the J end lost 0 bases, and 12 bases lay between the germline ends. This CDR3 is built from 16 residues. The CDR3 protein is CASSLGPTELNTEAFF. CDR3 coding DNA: TGTGCCAGCAGCTTAGGTCCGACAGAATTGAACACTGAAGCTTTCTTT.

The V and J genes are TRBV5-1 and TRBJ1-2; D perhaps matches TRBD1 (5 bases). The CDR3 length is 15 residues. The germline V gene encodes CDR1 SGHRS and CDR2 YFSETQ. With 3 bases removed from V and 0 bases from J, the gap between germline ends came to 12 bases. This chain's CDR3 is CASSSSGTSNYGYTF. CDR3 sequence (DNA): TGCGCCAGCAGCTCGTCAGGGACTTCTAACTATGGCTACACCTTC. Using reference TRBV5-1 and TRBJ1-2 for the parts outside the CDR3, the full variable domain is KAGVTQTPRYLIKTRGQQVTLSCSPISGHRSVSWYQQTPGQGLQFLFEYFSETQRNKGNFPGRFSGRQFSNSRSEMNVSTLELGDSALYLCASSSSGTSNYGYTFGSGTRLTVV.

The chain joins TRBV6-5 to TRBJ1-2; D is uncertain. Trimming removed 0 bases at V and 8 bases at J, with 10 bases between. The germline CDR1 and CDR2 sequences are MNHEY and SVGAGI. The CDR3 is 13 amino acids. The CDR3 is CASSYSRGFGYTF. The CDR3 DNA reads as TGTGCCAGCAGTTACTCTCGAGGATTCGGCTACACCTTC.

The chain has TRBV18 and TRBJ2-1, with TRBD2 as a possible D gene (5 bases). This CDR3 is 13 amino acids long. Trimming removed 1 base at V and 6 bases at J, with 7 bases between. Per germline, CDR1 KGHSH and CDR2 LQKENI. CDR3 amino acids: CASSPRSGNEQFF. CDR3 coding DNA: TGTGCCAGCTCACCACGGAGCGGCAATGAGCAGTTCTTC.

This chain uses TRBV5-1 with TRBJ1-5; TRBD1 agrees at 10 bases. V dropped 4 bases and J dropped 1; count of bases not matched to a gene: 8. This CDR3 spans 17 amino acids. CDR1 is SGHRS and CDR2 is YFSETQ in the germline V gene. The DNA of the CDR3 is TGCGCCAGCAGCCTACAACCGACAGGGGGCAGCAATCAGCCCCAGCATTTT. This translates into CASSLQPTGGSNQPQHF.

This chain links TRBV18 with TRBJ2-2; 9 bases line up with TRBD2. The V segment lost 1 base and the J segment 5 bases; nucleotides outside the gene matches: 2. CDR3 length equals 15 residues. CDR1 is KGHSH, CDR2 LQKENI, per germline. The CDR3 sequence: CASSPQREETGELFF. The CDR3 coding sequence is TGTGCCAGCTCACCACAGCGGGAGGAAACCGGGGAGCTGTTTTTT.

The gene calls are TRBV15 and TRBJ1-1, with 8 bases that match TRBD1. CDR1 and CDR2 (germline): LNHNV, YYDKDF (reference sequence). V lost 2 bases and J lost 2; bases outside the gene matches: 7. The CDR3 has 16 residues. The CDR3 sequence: CATSRLPGQGNTEAFF. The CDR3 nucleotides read TGTGCCACCAGCAGACTCCCCGGACAGGGCAACACTGAAGCTTTCTTT.

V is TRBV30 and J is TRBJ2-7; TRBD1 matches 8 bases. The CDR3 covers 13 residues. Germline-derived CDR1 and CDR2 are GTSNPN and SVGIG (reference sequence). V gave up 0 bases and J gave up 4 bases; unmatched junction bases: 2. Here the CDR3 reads CAWSVNRGYEQYF. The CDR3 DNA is TGTGCCTGGAGTGTAAACAGGGGGTACGAGCAGTACTTC.

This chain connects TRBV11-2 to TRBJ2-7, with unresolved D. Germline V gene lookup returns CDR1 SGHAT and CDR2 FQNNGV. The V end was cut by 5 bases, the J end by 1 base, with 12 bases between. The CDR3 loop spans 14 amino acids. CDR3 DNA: TGTGCCAGCAGCCAGAACAGTGGTTCCTACGAGCAGTACTTC. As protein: CASSQNSGSYEQYF.

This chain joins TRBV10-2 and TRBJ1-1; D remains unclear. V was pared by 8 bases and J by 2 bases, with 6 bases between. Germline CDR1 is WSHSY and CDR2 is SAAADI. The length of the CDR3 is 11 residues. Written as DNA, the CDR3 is TGCGCCAGCCATGGCAACACTGAAGCTTTCTTT. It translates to CASHGNTEAFF.

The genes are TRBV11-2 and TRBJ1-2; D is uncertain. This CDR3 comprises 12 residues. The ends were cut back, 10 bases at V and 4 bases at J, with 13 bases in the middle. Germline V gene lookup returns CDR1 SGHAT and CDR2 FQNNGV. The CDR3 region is CATGEEGYGYTF. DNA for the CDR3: TGTGCCACCGGGGAGGAAGGCTATGGCTACACCTTC.

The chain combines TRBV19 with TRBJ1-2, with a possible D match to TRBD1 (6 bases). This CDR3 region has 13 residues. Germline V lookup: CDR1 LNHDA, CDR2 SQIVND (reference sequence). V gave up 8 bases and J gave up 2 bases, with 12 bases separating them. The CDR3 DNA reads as TGTGCCAGTTACAGGGTTGGAAACTATGGCTACACCTTC. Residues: CASYRVGNYGYTF.